This T cell receptor beta chain was obtained from a study of identical twins. CDR3 length: 15 amino acids. This clonotype was counted only a few times. TCRdb fed the 5' RACE reads into MiXCR, producing one record per CDR3 protein. The sample shows hundreds of thousands of distinct CDR3 sequences, around 8.6% of them seen only once. In addition, the sample was reused for a study of yellow fever vaccine responses in identical twins.

The specimen sequenced was PBMCs. The chain links TRBV21-1 to TRBJ2-4; the table's D call of TRBD1 was not tested on the DNA. TRBV21-1 is designated a pseudogene. The clonotype was recovered from a woman younger than 35 in good health. The CDR3 DNA reads as TGTGCCAGCAGCAAAGCGGCAGACAGAAAAAACATTCAGTACTTC. Amino acids: CASSKAADRKNIQYF.